The 14 T cell receptor beta chains below all came from one sample that was sequenced in a study of blood T cell repertoires in COVID-19. Sequencing used immunoSEQ multiplex PCR; TCRdb keeps in-frame clones, though not all of them. Of about 110,000 clones in the sample, 70% to 90% were seen once. Sequencing was performed on peripheral blood. These receptor sequences come from a man in his forties with acute or convalescent COVID-19.

This clone came up once. This sequence joins TRBV6-4 and TRBJ2-7, with 7 positions matching TRBD1. Losses at the gene ends were 3 bases for V and 2 bases for J; bases not matched to a gene: 7. The CDR3 is 15 amino acids. Germline CDR1 reads MRHNA; CDR2 reads SNTAGT. The CDR3 sequence is CASSEERGPPYEQYF. The DNA for the CDR3 is TGTGCCAGCAGTGAGGAAAGGGGGCCCCCCTACGAGCAGTACTTC.

The chain carries TRBV13 and TRBJ2-7; D is unresolved. Trimming cost V 1 base and J 0 bases, with 10 bases left between them. Germline CDR1 reads PRHDT; CDR2 reads FYEKMQ (reference sequence). CDR3 length: 15 residues. CDR3: CASSLESVSSYEQYF. The CDR3 DNA follows: TGTGCCAGCAGCTTAGAGAGCGTAAGCTCCTACGAGCAGTACTTC.

The chain carries TRBV4-3 and TRBJ2-4; TRBD1 aligns across 8 bases. After removal of 1 base from V and 9 bases from J, the junction contained 11 bases not matched to a gene. This CDR3 contains 16 residues. CDR1 is LGHNA and CDR2 is YSLEER in the germline V gene. The DNA of the CDR3 is TGCGCCAGCAGCCAAGTCCTTACAGGGGGGTTGGTCATTCAGTACTTC. It specifies CASSQVLTGGLVIQYF.

This chain joins TRBV7-2 and TRBJ1-4; 7 bases fit TRBD1. Germline CDR1 reads SGHTA; CDR2 reads FQGNSA. CDR3 size: 15 residues. V shed 4 bases and J 7 bases; nucleotides not matched to a gene: 9. The CDR3 loop reads CASSYETGRSEKLFF. The CDR3, as DNA: TGTGCCAGCAGCTACGAGACAGGGCGCAGTGAAAAACTGTTTTTT.

The chain joins TRBV6-6 to TRBJ2-4; D may be TRBD2 (7 bases). Per the germline V gene, CDR1 is MNHNY and CDR2 is SVGAGI (reference sequence). V was pared by 0 bases and J by 2 bases, with 11 bases between. The CDR3 contains 16 residues. The CDR3 loop is CASSYSGGQTKNIQYF. CDR3 coding DNA: TGTGCCAGCAGTTACTCGGGGGGGCAGACCAAAAACATTCAGTACTTC.

This chain joins TRBV5-1 and TRBJ2-3; possibly TRBD2 for D (6 bases). The germline V and J ends were trimmed by 3 bases and 5 bases, with 16 bases remaining between them. Germline CDR1 reads SGHRS; CDR2 reads YFSETQ. CDR3 length equals 15 residues. The CDR3 nucleotides read TGCGCCAGCAGCTCCTCCGGGAGCTTGGGAGATACGCAGTATTTT. Translation: CASSSSGSLGDTQYF.

This clone was seen a single time. The rearrangement links TRBV30 to TRBJ2-1; 10 positions agree with TRBD2. Trimming cost V 0 bases and J 6 bases; bases outside gene matches: 5. This CDR3 region has 15 residues. Germline V gene data show CDR1 as GTSNPN and CDR2 as SVGIG (reference sequence). The CDR3 DNA reads as TGTGCCTGGAGTGTGGGTAGCGGGAGGTTCAATGAGCAGTTCTTC. This sequence encodes CAWSVGSGRFNEQFF.

The V and J genes are TRBV11-3 and TRBJ2-1, with a possible D match to TRBD2 (5 bases). The CDR3 totals 15 residues. Trimming cost V 3 bases and J 10 bases, with 19 bases left between them. Germline V CDR1 and CDR2: SGHNT, YENEEA. DNA for the CDR3: TGTGCCAGCAGCTTTGCTCTAGCCGGTCTAGGCGAGCAGTTCTTC. Protein product: CASSFALAGLGEQFF.

The chain employs TRBV18 and TRBJ2-7; 10 bases are shared with TRBD2. The J segment lost 2 bases and the V segment lost 5 bases, leaving 12 bases of the junction unmatched. Germline V gene sequence: CDR1 KGHSH, CDR2 LQKENI. The CDR3 consists of 17 residues. In DNA, the CDR3 is TGTGCCAGCTCAGAGTGGGCGGCTAGCGGGGGACCCTACGAGCAGTACTTC. Translated, it gives CASSEWAASGGPYEQYF.

This clone was detected once. This rearrangement joins TRBV2 to TRBJ1-3; D uncertain. The CDR3 spans 13 residues. Germline V gene sequence: CDR1 SNHLY, CDR2 FYNNEI. V gave up 6 bases and J gave up 2 bases, with 8 bases separating them. CDR3 sequence: CASRQPPGNTIYF. The CDR3 coding sequence is TGTGCCAGCAGACAGCCACCTGGAAACACCATATATTTT.

This sequence joins TRBV12-3 or TRBV12-4 and TRBJ1-2; 9 bases match TRBD1. The CDR3 has 13 residues. V dropped 6 bases and J dropped 5; count of bases not matched to a gene: 4. In nucleotides, the CDR3 is TGTGCCAGCAGGCATGGACAGGGGTATGGCTACACCTTC. Its protein product is CASRHGQGYGYTF.

The CDR3 reads CASSKGDLPRRMGQGSHNYGYTF. CDR3 in DNA: TGTGCCAGCAGCAAAGGAGATCTCCCAAGGAGAATGGGACAGGGTTCCCATAACTATGGCTACACCTTC. V is TRBV21-1 and J is TRBJ1-2; TRBD1 is taken as the D call from the table, unchecked against the DNA. TRBV21-1 is a documented pseudogene. The CDR3 covers 23 residues.

The chain uses TRBV19 and TRBJ2-1, with TRBD1 matching 8 bases. Germline loops: CDR1 LNHDA, CDR2 SQIVND (reference sequence). CDR3 length: 13 amino acids. Trimming cost V 3 bases and J 8 bases; bases outside gene matches: 3. For the CDR3, the DNA is TGTGCCAGTAGTATTCGCAGGGGGCATGAGCAGTTCTTC. It is translated as CASSIRRGHEQFF.

Points on this clone: This specimen includes other DNA sequences encoding the same CDR3. The chain carries TRBV7-9 and TRBJ1-2; perhaps TRBD1 as D (6 bases). Germline values: CDR1 SEHNR, CDR2 FQNEAQ (reference sequence). V lost 3 bases, J lost 6 bases, and 17 bases lay in between. This CDR3 has 15 residues. The DNA for the CDR3 is TGTGCCAGCAGCTTCATACGGACAGACAGCGATGGCTACACCTTC. This translates into CASSFIRTDSDGYTF.